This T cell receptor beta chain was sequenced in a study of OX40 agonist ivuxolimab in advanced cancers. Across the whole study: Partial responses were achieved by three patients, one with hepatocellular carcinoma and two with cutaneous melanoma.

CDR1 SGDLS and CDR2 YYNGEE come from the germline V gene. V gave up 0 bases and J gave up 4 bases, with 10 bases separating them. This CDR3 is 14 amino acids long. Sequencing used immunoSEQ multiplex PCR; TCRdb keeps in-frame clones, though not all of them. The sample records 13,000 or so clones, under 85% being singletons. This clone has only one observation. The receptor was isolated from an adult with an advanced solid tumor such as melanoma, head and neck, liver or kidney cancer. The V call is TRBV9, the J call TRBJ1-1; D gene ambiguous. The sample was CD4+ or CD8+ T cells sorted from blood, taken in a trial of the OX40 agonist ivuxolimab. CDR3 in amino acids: CASSVESGFTEAFF. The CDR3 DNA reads TGTGCCAGCAGCGTAGAATCTGGGTTCACTGAAGCTTTCTTT.